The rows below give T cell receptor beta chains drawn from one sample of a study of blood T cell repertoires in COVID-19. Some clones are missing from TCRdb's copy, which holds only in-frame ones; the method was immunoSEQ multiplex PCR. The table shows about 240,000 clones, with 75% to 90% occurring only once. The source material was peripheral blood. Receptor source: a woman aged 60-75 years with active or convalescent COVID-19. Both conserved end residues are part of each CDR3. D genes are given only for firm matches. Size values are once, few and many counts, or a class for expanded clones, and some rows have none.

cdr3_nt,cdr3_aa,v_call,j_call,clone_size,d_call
TGCGCCAGCAGCTTGAATACAGCCTTCTATGGCTACACCTTC,CASSLNTAFYGYTF,TRBV5-1,TRBJ1-2,.,.
TGTGCCAGCAGTGCAGGACAGGGATCCCCAACTAACTATGGCTACACCTTC,CASSAGQGSPTNYGYTF,TRBV27,TRBJ1-2,.,TRBD1
TGTGCCAGCAGTTTATCGGGACAGACTTATCAGCCCCAGCATTTT,CASSLSGQTYQPQHF,TRBV27,TRBJ1-5,.,TRBD1
TGTGCCAGTAGCCAATGGGGCGGATGGAACACTGAAGCTTTCTTT,CASSQWGGWNTEAFF,TRBV19,TRBJ1-1,.,.
TGTGCCAGCAGAAGGACAGGGTATGGCTACACCTTC,CASRRTGYGYTF,TRBV5-5,TRBJ1-2,once,TRBD1
TGTGCCAGCAGCTTAGGCGGCAGAGGCGCAAATCAGCCCCAGCATTTT,CASSLGGRGANQPQHF,TRBV7-6,TRBJ1-5,.,.
TGTGCCAGCACCAAACCGGGACTAGCGGCCTTTCGCCAAGAGACCCAGTACTTC,CASTKPGLAAFRQETQYF,TRBV5-6,TRBJ2-5,.,TRBD2
TGCAGCGTTGAGGGGCAGGGGATCAACGGCTACACCTTC,CSVEGQGINGYTF,TRBV29-1,TRBJ1-2,.,.
TGTGCCAGCAGTGGGGCAGGGGGCGCCGGACAGCCCCAGCATTTT,CASSGAGGAGQPQHF,TRBV2,TRBJ1-5,once,TRBD1
TGTGCCAGCTCACCCGGGACAGCCTATGGCTACACCTTC,CASSPGTAYGYTF,TRBV18,TRBJ1-2,.,TRBD1
TGTGCCAGCAGCGCCCTTTGTGGCAGGGGGATTAAACCCCAGCATTTT,CASSALCGRGIKPQHF,TRBV9,TRBJ1-5,.,TRBD1
TGTGCCAGCAGCTTAACCGGCCCGAGCGGGGGGGCCCGGGGTGAGCAGTTCTTC,CASSLTGPSGGARGEQFF,TRBV7-3,TRBJ2-1,.,TRBD2
TGTGCCAGCAGCTTGGGAACCGGGACAGGGTTCTCGCCCCAGCATTTT,CASSLGTGTGFSPQHF,TRBV7-2,TRBJ1-5,.,TRBD1
TGTGCCAGCAGCCCGAAAACAGGGCGGGCTCAGGAAAAACTGTTTTTT,CASSPKTGRAQEKLFF,TRBV7-9,TRBJ1-4,.,.
TGTGCCAGTAGTATATCCAATAGCAATCAGCCCCAGCATTTT,CASSISNSNQPQHF,TRBV19,TRBJ1-5,many,.
TGTGCCAGCAGCTATGACAGGGGGGAGACCCAGTACTTC,CASSYDRGETQYF,TRBV11-2,TRBJ2-5,.,TRBD1
TGTGCCAGTAGTATTAGACGACCTTTGGGGGCTTCTTACAATCAGCCCCAGCATTTT,CASSIRRPLGASYNQPQHF,TRBV19,TRBJ1-5,once,.
TGCGCCAGCAGCCAAGATGTCGGCAGGGGAAGAGAGCAGTACTTC,CASSQDVGRGREQYF,TRBV4-3,TRBJ2-7,many,.
TGCAGTGCTAGTCCCCCCGGGGGTTCACCCCTCCACTTT,CSASPPGGSPLHF,TRBV20-1,TRBJ1-6,.,.
TGTGCCTGGAGTACAGGCGTCAGCACAGATACGCAGTATTTT,CAWSTGVSTDTQYF,TRBV30,TRBJ2-3,.,.
TGTGCCAGCAGCTCTAGCGGGGGGGCCGGTGAGCAGTTCTTC,CASSSSGGAGEQFF,TRBV7-3,TRBJ2-1,.,TRBD2
TGCAGCGTTGGGGCGGGCTCTAACTATGGCTACACCTTC,CSVGAGSNYGYTF,TRBV29-1,TRBJ1-2,few,.
TGCGCCAGCAGCTTTACGGGAAGGTCTGAAGAGACCCAGTACTTC,CASSFTGRSEETQYF,TRBV5-1,TRBJ2-5,.,.
TGCAGCGTTGAGGTGGGGGGAGGCGGCTACACCTTC,CSVEVGGGGYTF,TRBV29-1,TRBJ1-2,.,.
TGTGCCAGCAGCTTAGCGGTGAGGCAGGGGTATACTGAAGCTTTCTTT,CASSLAVRQGYTEAFF,TRBV7-2,TRBJ1-1,.,.
TGTGCCAGCAGTTACTCGGCGGCAGGGGGCCGTTATGGCTACACCTTC,CASSYSAAGGRYGYTF,TRBV6-6,TRBJ1-2,.,TRBD1
TGTGCCAGCAGTTCGGAAAGGGACAGGCACTATGGCTACACCTTC,CASSSERDRHYGYTF,TRBV27,TRBJ1-2,many,TRBD1
TGTGCCAGCAGCTCTTTCGTGGAGCAGTTCGGAGGCTACACCTTC,CASSSFVEQFGGYTF,TRBV7-2,TRBJ1-2,few,.
TGTGCCTGGGGCCAGGGCTCCCTCACTGGAAACACCATATATTTT,CAWGQGSLTGNTIYF,TRBV30,TRBJ1-3,.,.
TGTGCCAGCAGCGCCAGGGGCGGCGGGACTGAAGCTTTCTTT,CASSARGGGTEAFF,TRBV7-3,TRBJ1-1,.,.